This T cell receptor beta chain was sequenced in a study of blood T cell repertoires in COVID-19. For the study at large: PBMCs, B-cell-depleted T cells, or T cells provided the cDNA or gDNA that made up the material.

A note on this clone: Without the conserved terminal phenylalanine or tryptophan, this CDR3 likely stems from a read error. No DNA is shown, since the ends of the CDR3 on it are uncertain; the CDR3 is the one TCRdb lists.

Including both end residues, the CDR3 is 15 amino acids long. Germline lookup yields CDR1 SGHTA and CDR2 FQGNSA. In the authors' methods: The assay estimated nucleated cells by amplifying reference gene primers. Clones were sequenced by immunoSEQ multiplex PCR, and TCRdb holds only the in-frame ones, with some missing. D and trimming were read from the DNA, whereas the V and J calls and clone size are those reported in that table. The top ten hold approximately 15% of the sample, which has about 50,000 clones, about 88% seen once. This TCR derives from a man aged 65 to 79 with active COVID-19. Sequenced: peripheral blood. The chain combines TRBV7-2 with TRBJ2-7; the table's D gene call, TRBD2, was not cross checked with the DNA. The CDR3 loop is CASSLERVELAAMSI.